This T cell receptor beta chain was captured by sequencing in a study of T cell clonotyping in hematopoietic cell transplantation. Overall study results and limits: At the given depth, recipient repertoires were over 95% de novo clonotypes. Pathologically expanded recipient clonotypes increased progressively from day 30 to day 180 as diversity fell. No sorting was done, leaving CD4 and CD8 contributions mixed.

The time point was: recipient sample about 28 days before transplant, after cytoreduction. Recipients were bled about 28 days pretransplant and at posttransplant days 30, 100, 180. The CDR3 contains 14 residues. Per germline, CDR1 SQVTM and CDR2 ANQGSEA. V trimming: 6 bases; J trimming: 6 bases; junction bases outside the gene matches: 9. To note about this clone: The antigen remains undetermined.

Assay: immunoSEQ multiplex PCR; the TCRdb copy retains only in-frame clones and omits some. This sample yields about 69,000 clones, of which about 96% are seen a single time; under 2% belongs to the top ten. This TCR derives from a woman aged 45-59 years with acute myeloid leukemia. Some clones in this sample may be carry-over from other donors' samples. Sequenced material: peripheral blood mononuclear cells, taken before stem cell transplant. This chain joins TRBV29-1 and TRBJ2-1, with TRBD2 identical over 9 bases. The CDR3 reads CSVASGRTPNEQFF. CDR3 sequence (DNA): TGCAGCGTCGCCAGCGGGAGGACCCCCAATGAGCAGTTCTTC.